The clone carrying this T cell receptor (beta chain) was counted many times. These data are taken from a study of CD8+CD57+ T cells in acquired aplastic anemia. V trimming: 4 bases; J trimming: 5 bases; junction bases outside the gene matches: 10. The CDR3 has 16 residues. Per germline, CDR1 SGHRS and CDR2 YFSETQ. Profiling of TCR beta VDJ combinations and CDR3 sequences used genomic DNA as template. TCRdb re-called the reads with MiXCR, one entry per CDR3 protein. This sample has around 250,000 distinct CDR3 sequences; 50% to 70% occur once, and the top ten carry 6.5% to 10%. The clonotype was recovered from a human donor with severe aplastic anemia or a healthy control (not recorded which). Sequenced material: sorted CD4+, CD8+, or CD8+CD57+ T cells (not recorded which) from PBMCs. This sequence joins TRBV5-1 and TRBJ2-1; 9 positions match TRBD2. In DNA, the CDR3 is TGCGCCAGCAGCACTGAAAGCGGGGGGTCCAACAATGAGCAGTTCTTC. It is translated as CASSTESGGSNNEQFF. Full variable domain (outside the CDR3, taken from reference TRBV5-1 and TRBJ2-1): KAGVTQTPRYLIKTRGQQVTLSCSPISGHRSVSWYQQTPGQGLQFLFEYFSETQRNKGNFPGRFSGRQFSNSRSEMNVSTLELGDSALYLCASSTESGGSNNEQFFGPGTRLTVL.